This T cell receptor (beta chain) was found in a study of T cell repertoires in cytomegalovirus infection. Germline V gene lookup returns CDR1 SEHNR and CDR2 FQNEAQ (reference sequence). Unmatched junction bases numbered 7, after V lost 0 bases and J lost 9 bases. CDR3 size: 15 residues. MiXCR was run by TCRdb on the reads, yielding one entry per CDR3 protein. Among some 180,000 distinct CDR3 sequences, roughly a fifth were seen once, and the ten largest hold about 2.9%. The sample holds a few counts of this clonotype. This sequence was found in a human donor in good health (CMV status not recorded). Some clones in this sample may be carry-over from other donors' samples. The sequenced sample was PBMCs. The V gene is TRBV7-9, the J gene TRBJ2-1, with 8 bases identical to TRBD2. The CDR3 nucleotides are TGTGCCAGCAGCTTAGCGGTAGCGGGGTTGGCTGAGCAGTTCTTC. Residues: CASSLAVAGLAEQFF.